These 23 T cell receptor beta chains originate from one sample sequenced in a study of CD8 T cells in Susac syndrome. About 0.45 to 1 ug RNA was reverse transcribed with random hexamers. One entry per CDR3 protein, called by TCRdb with MiXCR from the immunoSEQ multiplex PCR reads. The sample shows a few hundred thousand distinct CDR3 sequences, more than 75% of them seen only once. The sequenced material came from CD8+ T cells from PBMCs. These receptors originate from a human donor with multiple sclerosis.

The V and J genes are TRBV18 and TRBJ2-3; 13 bases match TRBD2. Losses at the gene ends were 3 bases for V and 3 bases for J; bases not matched to a gene: 3. Germline V gene lookup returns CDR1 KGHSH and CDR2 LQKENI. The CDR3 contains 16 residues. CDR3 in DNA: TGTGCCAGCTCACCGCTGACTAGCGGGGGGACAGATACGCAGTATTTT. As protein: CASSPLTSGGTDTQYF.

This clonotype came up once. V gene TRBV7-6 combines with J gene TRBJ2-3, with D unclear. The V and J ends lost 5 bases and 4 bases respectively, with 19 bases between them. Germline-derived CDR1 and CDR2 are SGHVS and FNYEAQ. This CDR3 contains 16 residues. Here the CDR3 reads CASSKKIGLKADTQYF. Written as DNA, the CDR3 is TGTGCCAGCAGCAAAAAAATAGGCCTCAAGGCAGATACGCAGTATTTT.

The chain couples TRBV27 to TRBJ1-5; D ambiguous. Germline CDR1 reads MNHEY; CDR2 reads SMNVEV (reference sequence). The length of the CDR3 is 15 residues. V was cut by 8 bases and J by 0 bases, with 14 bases left in between. CDR3 region: CASADGSYSNQPQHF. The CDR3 DNA reads as TGTGCCAGCGCGGACGGATCCTATAGCAATCAGCCCCAGCATTTT.

The chain employs TRBV28 and TRBJ2-5; 9 positions match TRBD2. Germline V gene sequence: CDR1 MDHEN, CDR2 SYDVKM. V lost 5 bases and J lost 4; bases outside the gene matches: 11. This CDR3 is 16 amino acids long. The CDR3 DNA sequence: TGTGCCAGCAGTGGGCCCTTCGCGGGAGGGGGAGAGACCCAGTACTTC. Residues: CASSGPFAGGGETQYF.

The chain links TRBV27 to TRBJ2-1; perhaps D is TRBD1 or TRBD2 (5 bases each). CDR1 is MNHEY, CDR2 SMNVEV, per germline (reference sequence). The V and J ends lost 6 bases and 2 bases respectively, with 20 bases between them. The length of the CDR3 is 17 residues. Here the CDR3 reads CASSLLSSQGAYNEQFF. CDR3 nucleotide sequence: TGTGCCAGCAGCCTCCTCTCTAGCCAGGGAGCCTACAATGAGCAGTTCTTC.

This clonotype showed up just once. V is TRBV29-1 and J is TRBJ2-3, with D maybe TRBD2 (7 bases). In germline, CDR1 is SQVTM, CDR2 ANQGSEA. V was shortened by 5 bases and J by 6 bases, with 21 bases between the two germline ends. The CDR3 runs 15 residues. The CDR3 DNA reads as TGCAGCGTTCCGGGGGCGGGAGTGTCTAGGGATACGCAGTATTTT. It encodes CSVPGAGVSRDTQYF.

This clonotype is a singleton in its sample. This sequence joins TRBV5-6 and TRBJ1-2, with 7 bases that match TRBD1. J gave up 4 bases and V 5 bases, and 5 bases lay outside the gene matches. The CDR3 extends over 13 amino acids. Per germline, CDR1 SGHDT and CDR2 YYEEEE. CDR3 in DNA: TGTGCCAGCAGGACAGGGACGCCCTATGGCTACACCTTC. It translates to CASRTGTPYGYTF.

J is TRBJ1-2 and V is TRBV28; 7 bases align to TRBD1. The germline gives CDR1 MDHEN, CDR2 SYDVKM. The CDR3 is 18 amino acids. The junction had 16 bases not matched to a gene; V was cut back by 6 bases and J by 0 bases. CDR3 in amino acids: CASSSWGRDRASNYGYTF. The DNA of the CDR3 is TGTGCCAGCAGCTCCTGGGGCCGGGACAGAGCTTCTAACTATGGCTACACCTTC.

This clonotype was counted only a few times. The rearrangement links TRBV27 to TRBJ2-1; D gene unclear. With 2 bases removed from V and 0 bases from J, the gap between germline ends came to 2 bases. CDR1 and CDR2 from the germline V gene are MNHEY and SMNVEV (reference sequence). The CDR3 spans 13 residues. CDR3: CASSLNSYNEQFF. DNA for the CDR3: TGTGCCAGCAGTTTAAACTCCTACAATGAGCAGTTCTTC.

The genes are TRBV28 and TRBJ2-1; the D is unclear. From germline, CDR1 is MDHEN and CDR2 SYDVKM. V lost 3 bases to trimming and J lost 5 bases, with 17 bases between them. This CDR3 region has 16 residues. As DNA, the CDR3 is TGTGCCAGCAGTTTTTTGTCTGGTGGAGCGAACAATGAGCAGTTCTTC. This gives the protein CASSFLSGGANNEQFF.

CDR3 in DNA: TGCAGTGCTGAAAACAGGGGGAACACTGAAGCTTTCTTT. Encoded protein: CSAENRGNTEAFF. The chain employs TRBV20-1 and TRBJ1-1; 7 nucleotides agree with TRBD1. Trimming removed 5 bases from V and 1 base from J; junction bases left unmatched: 4. CDR1 and CDR2 (germline): DFQATT, SNEGSKA (reference sequence). This CDR3 region has 13 residues.

The CDR3 DNA follows: TGCAGTGGAGCGCCGAGGGACCGGCCCACCGGGGAGCTGTTTTTT. It encodes CSGAPRDRPTGELFF. This sequence joins TRBV20-1 and TRBJ2-2; D is tentatively TRBD1 or TRBD2 (5 bases each). CDR3 size: 15 residues. CDR1 is DFQATT and CDR2 is SNEGSKA in the germline V gene (reference sequence). Between the trimmed V and J ends, which lost 7 bases and 4 bases, there was a span of 19 bases.

J is TRBJ2-1 and V is TRBV6-5; 11 bases are a match to TRBD2. The CDR3 runs 14 residues. CDR1 and CDR2 from the germline V gene are MNHEY and SVGAGI. J was trimmed by 8 bases and V by 9 bases; bases with no gene match: 9. The CDR3 region has the DNA TGTGCCAGTGCCCAACTAGCGGGAGTCGATGAGCAGTTCTTC. Protein sequence: CASAQLAGVDEQFF.

The J gene is TRBJ2-6, the V gene TRBV25-1; 10 positions agree with TRBD1. Germline CDR1 is MGHDK and CDR2 is SYGVNS. The junction had 6 bases not matched to a gene; V was cut back by 4 bases and J by 0 bases. The CDR3 loop spans 18 amino acids. In DNA, the CDR3 is TGTGCCAGCAGTGCTCCGGGACAGGGGTCCTCTGGGGCCAACGTCCTGACTTTC. The encoded protein is CASSAPGQGSSGANVLTF.

This rearrangement joins TRBV9 to TRBJ2-3; perhaps TRBD2 as D (6 bases). Trimming pared 4 bases from V and 2 bases from J, leaving 14 bases between. The CDR3 runs to 15 residues. The germline gives CDR1 SGDLS, CDR2 YYNGEE. This CDR3 reads CASSILARPTDTQYF. For the CDR3, the DNA is TGTGCCAGCAGCATTCTAGCGAGACCCACAGATACGCAGTATTTT.

The chain employs TRBV10-3 and TRBJ2-1; TRBD2 is a possible D gene (6 bases). From germline, CDR1 is ENHRY and CDR2 SYGVKD. CDR3 size: 15 residues. Trimming removed 4 bases at V and 2 bases at J, with 12 bases between. CDR3: CAISVPGVTYNEQFF. CDR3 in DNA: TGTGCCATCAGTGTCCCGGGAGTAACCTACAATGAGCAGTTCTTC.

V and J are TRBV6-4 and TRBJ2-1; the D is unclear. CDR3 length: 12 amino acids. The V gene lost 7 bases and the J gene lost 6 bases, with 10 bases spanning the gap. CDR1 and CDR2 from the germline V gene are MRHNA and SNTAGT. The CDR3 bases are TGTGCCAGCATCTGGCCTTCCAATGAGCAGTTCTTC. This sequence encodes CASIWPSNEQFF.

The chain couples TRBV27 to TRBJ1-5, with D tentatively TRBD1 (6 bases). V lost 5 bases, J lost 9 bases, and 17 bases lay in between. This CDR3 comprises 14 residues. CDR1 MNHEY and CDR2 SMNVEV come from the germline V gene (reference sequence). The CDR3: CASSLTGSTWPQHF. The DNA of the CDR3 is TGTGCCAGCAGTCTAACAGGGTCCACGTGGCCCCAGCATTTT.

This rearrangement joins TRBV2 to TRBJ2-7; a possible D gene is TRBD1 (5 bases). This CDR3 has 10 residues. V was cut by 6 bases and J by 12 bases, with 12 bases left in between. Germline-derived CDR1 and CDR2 are SNHLY and FYNNEI. CDR3 protein: CASRGAGRYF. Here the CDR3 DNA reads TGTGCCAGCAGAGGGGCAGGTCGGTACTTC. The full variable domain, in which reference TRBV2 and TRBJ2-7 provide the parts outside the CDR3, is EPEVTQTPSHQVTQMGQEVILRCVPISNHLYFYWYRQILGQKVEFLVSFYNNEISEKSEIFDDQFSVERPDGSNFTLKIRSTKLEDSAMYFCASRGAGRYFGPGTRLTVT.

The rearrangement joins TRBV5-6 to TRBJ1-2, with a possible D match to TRBD1 (5 bases). CDR1 and CDR2 from the germline V gene are SGHDT and YYEEEE. The V gene lost 5 bases and the J gene lost 4 bases, with 18 bases spanning the gap. The CDR3 has 15 amino acids. The CDR3 DNA is TGTGCCAGCAGGCCTACAGGCCCACCCCTCTATGGCTACACCTTC. Amino acids: CASRPTGPPLYGYTF.

V is TRBV7-6 and J is TRBJ2-1; D remains unclear. Between the trimmed V and J ends, which lost 8 bases and 5 bases, there was a span of 19 bases. The CDR3 consists of 15 residues. Germline CDR1 reads SGHVS; CDR2 reads FNYEAQ. The CDR3: CASRSLAILNNEQFF. The DNA of the CDR3 is TGTGCCAGCCGAAGCTTAGCAATCCTTAACAATGAGCAGTTCTTC.

V and J are TRBV7-9 and TRBJ2-3; possibly TRBD2 for D (6 bases). V was shortened by 2 bases and J by 0 bases, with 15 bases between the two germline ends. This CDR3 is built from 17 residues. Germline CDR1 is SEHNR and CDR2 is FQNEAQ (reference sequence). The CDR3 DNA reads as TGTGCCAGCAGCTTACGAGGAATAGCGGCTAGCACAGATACGCAGTATTTT. Amino acid sequence: CASSLRGIAASTDTQYF.

The CDR3 nucleotides read TGTGCCAGCAGTGAGGGAGTAGGCGCAGATACGCAGTATTTT. Translation gives CASSEGVGADTQYF. The chain recombines TRBV6-4 with TRBJ2-3, with a tentative D call TRBD2 (5 bases). Germline V gives CDR1 MRHNA, CDR2 SNTAGT. V was clipped by 3 bases and J by 4 bases, with 11 bases between them. The CDR3 covers 14 residues.